This T cell receptor beta chain emerged from a study of blood T cell repertoires in COVID-19. In the authors' workflow: Reference gene primer amplification gave estimated nucleated cell counts. Data came from immunoSEQ multiplex PCR; TCRdb stores just in-frame clones and leaves some out. Clone size and V and J calls were adopted from that table, with D and trimming inferred from the DNA. The sample includes under 45,000 clones, approximately 89% seen only once; the top ten take roughly 1.4%. This clone was detected a few times. This CDR3 contains 16 residues. The germline CDR1 and CDR2 sequences are SGHTA and FQGTGA. V gave up 4 bases and J gave up 1 base; unmatched junction bases: 7.

V usage is TRBV7-3 and J usage is TRBJ2-3; 8 nucleotides match TRBD1. Sequencing input: peripheral blood. This clonotype was sampled from a woman between 35 and 50 years old with acute or convalescent COVID-19. CDR3 region: CASSSKSGGGTDTQYF. The CDR3, as DNA: TGTGCCAGCAGCTCGAAATCAGGGGGCGGCACAGATACGCAGTATTTT. The full variable domain, with the rest looked up from reference TRBV7-3 and TRBJ2-3, is GAGVSQTPSNKVTEKGKYVELRCDPISGHTALYWYRQSLGQGPEFLIYFQGTGAADDSGLPNDRFFAVRPEGSVSTLKIQRTERGDSAVYLCASSSKSGGGTDTQYFGPGTRLTVL.